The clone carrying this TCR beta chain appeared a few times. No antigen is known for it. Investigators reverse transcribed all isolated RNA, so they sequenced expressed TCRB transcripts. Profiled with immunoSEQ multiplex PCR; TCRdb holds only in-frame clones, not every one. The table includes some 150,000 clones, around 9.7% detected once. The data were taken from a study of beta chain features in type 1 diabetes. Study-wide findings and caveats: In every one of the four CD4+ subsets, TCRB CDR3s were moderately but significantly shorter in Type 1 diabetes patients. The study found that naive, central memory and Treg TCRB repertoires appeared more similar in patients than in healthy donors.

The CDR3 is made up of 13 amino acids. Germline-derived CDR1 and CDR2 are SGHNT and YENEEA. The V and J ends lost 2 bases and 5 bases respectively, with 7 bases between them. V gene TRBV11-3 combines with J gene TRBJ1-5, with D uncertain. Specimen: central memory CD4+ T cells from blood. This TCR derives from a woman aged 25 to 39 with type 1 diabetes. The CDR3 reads CASSLNLHQPQHF. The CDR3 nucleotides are TGTGCCAGCAGCTTAAACTTGCATCAGCCCCAGCATTTT.